The rows below give T cell receptor beta chains drawn from one sample of a study of blood T cell repertoires in COVID-19. Generated by immunoSEQ multiplex PCR, the TCRdb table keeps only in-frame clones and is missing some. The data hold roughly 190,000 clones, with less than 90% observed a single time. Sequencing was performed on peripheral blood. These receptors all stem from a woman in her 70s with COVID-19, enrolled during active disease. CDR3s include the opening cysteine and the closing phenylalanine or tryptophan. Fields, in order: V gene, J gene, CDR3 protein.

TRBV30	TRBJ1-6	CAWSARGSYNSPLHF
TRBV5-1	TRBJ1-5	CASSLGDRGQDQPQHF
TRBV27	TRBJ2-3	CASSLGDTDTQYF
TRBV6-5	TRBJ1-5	CATHEPLDRRRHF
TRBV9	TRBJ1-5	CASSVAGYGNQPQHF
TRBV3-1/TRBV3-2	TRBJ2-1	CASSQDLTNNEQFF
TRBV15	TRBJ2-3	CATSRAYGTGVLTDTQYF
TRBV28	TRBJ2-5	CASRTPRQGGETQYF
TRBV11-3	TRBJ2-1	CASSLQGNEQFF
TRBV28	TRBJ2-5	CASSLLPDRGPEETQYF
TRBV28	TRBJ1-4	CASSNWEKLFF
TRBV4-1	TRBJ2-2	CASSDPGTGRSTGELFF
TRBV19	TRBJ1-1	CASRREGTEAFF
TRBV7-8	TRBJ1-4	CASSQQGTVNEKLFF
TRBV5-1	TRBJ1-5	CASSPFGGGLNQPQHF
TRBV5-1	TRBJ2-7	CASSLLQGYEQYF
TRBV2	TRBJ2-1	CASSGNRGDYNEQFF
TRBV2	TRBJ1-5	CASRTGKGHQPQHF
TRBV28	TRBJ1-3	CASRGFTGVTIYF
TRBV24-1	TRBJ1-2	CATGSADNGYTF
TRBV27	TRBJ2-5	CASRIAGRETQYF
TRBV2	TRBJ1-5	CASIDEARPGQPQHF
TRBV5-1	TRBJ1-1	CASSLGEGDRGEEAFF
TRBV2	TRBJ2-5	CASSDGGQGRETQYF
TRBV6-1	TRBJ1-5	CASSEGGAQPQHF
TRBV5-4	TRBJ1-1	CASSRGNTEAFF
TRBV7-2	TRBJ1-1	CASSLVGQGTEAFF
TRBV7-8	TRBJ1-1	CASSSTGNRDTEAFF
TRBV12-3/TRBV12-4	TRBJ1-3	CASSHSSGNTIYF
TRBV28	TRBJ1-2	CASSFAPGGVRYGYTF
TRBV5-6	TRBJ1-5	CASSSDRGLLPQHF
TRBV6-1	TRBJ1-3	CASSEGTESDTIYF
TRBV15	TRBJ1-5	CATSTGQAYSNQPQHF
TRBV5-1	TRBJ2-3	CASSLGTSGASTDTQYF
TRBV14	TRBJ1-1	CASSPYSGQMNTEAFF
TRBV6-4	TRBJ2-2	CASSEMAGTGELFF
TRBV12-3/TRBV12-4	TRBJ1-1	CASSLFGGPEAFF
TRBV11-2	TRBJ2-7	CASSLDGTSYEQYF
TRBV30	TRBJ2-5	CAWSVAGTGRVETQYF
TRBV15	TRBJ1-4	CATSRGDRADEKLFF
TRBV27	TRBJ2-5	CASSLFPGETQYF
TRBV7-2	TRBJ2-3	CASSLGDRGDTQYF
TRBV5-1	TRBJ2-3	CASSGGGRAGTDTQYF
TRBV7-9	TRBJ2-7	CASSLGLEDEQYF
TRBV6-5	TRBJ1-4	CAHLGTGNEKLFF
TRBV21-1	TRBJ2-5	CASSKVLAGASVETQYF
TRBV7-2	TRBJ2-1	CASSYSGTSGSYNEQFF
TRBV4-1	TRBJ1-2	CASSQDGAGAATSNYGYTF
TRBV3-1/TRBV3-2	TRBJ2-1	CASSQASGRRNEQFF
TRBV27	TRBJ2-3	CASMLAGTDTQYF
TRBV18	TRBJ2-3	CASSPGLAGGDTQYF
TRBV5-6	TRBJ1-5	CASTYSGRNQPQHF
TRBV29-1	TRBJ2-3	CSVQRYSTDTQYF
TRBV30	TRBJ2-7	CAWSRSAGYEQYF
TRBV5-1	TRBJ2-3	CASSHSGTSTDTQYF
TRBV14	TRBJ2-1	CASSGRGGNEQFF
TRBV2	TRBJ2-3	CASSGLRTGVSQYF
TRBV23-1	TRBJ1-5	CASSPPREDSGNQPQHF
TRBV5-1	TRBJ2-1	CASSYQGGGEQFF
TRBV6-1	TRBJ1-5	CASSEGAGAGPQHF